These 9 T cell receptor beta chains came from one sample sequenced in a study of siplizumab effects on memory and regulatory T cells. Sequenced by immunoSEQ multiplex PCR; TCRdb stores in-frame clones only, minus some. The data contain approximately 75,000 clones, 93% of them singletons. Material for sequencing was CD8+ T cells sorted from blood. Receptors were obtained from a human donor in good health.

J is TRBJ1-4 and V is TRBV30; TRBD1 matches at 9 bases. Trimming took 7 bases from V and 8 from J; bases not matched to a gene: 5. Germline CDR1 reads GTSNPN; CDR2 reads SVGIG (reference sequence). The CDR3 consists of 12 residues. In nucleotides, the CDR3 is TGTGCCTTACTACAGGGGGCCGAAAAACTGTTTTTT. This encodes CALLQGAEKLFF.

The chain links TRBV5-1 to TRBJ2-7; tentatively, D is TRBD1 (6 bases). The CDR3 has 13 amino acids. The V gene's germline CDR1 is SGHRS and CDR2 YFSETQ. Deletions cut 7 bases from V and 6 bases from J, with 17 bases between. The CDR3 spells CASGEWGQSEQYF. CDR3 sequence (DNA): TGCGCCAGCGGGGAATGGGGGCAGTCCGAGCAGTACTTC.

J is TRBJ2-1 and V is TRBV7-8, with 12 bases that match TRBD2. The CDR3 totals 15 residues. Trimming at V came to 7 bases and at J to 8 bases, leaving 9 bases not matched to a gene. Germline CDR1 is SGHVS and CDR2 is FQNEAQ. The CDR3 DNA reads as TGTGCCAGCACCCACCTAGCGGGGGGGGTCCATGAGCAGTTCTTC. It is translated as CASTHLAGGVHEQFF.

The V call is TRBV7-9, the J call TRBJ2-5; D unclear. The CDR3 totals 12 residues. CDR1 is SEHNR and CDR2 is FQNEAQ in the germline V gene (reference sequence). V gave up 5 bases and J gave up 5 bases, with 9 bases separating them. CDR3 region: CASSQMGETQYF. The CDR3 DNA reads TGTGCCAGCAGCCAGATGGGGGAGACCCAGTACTTC.

The chain uses TRBV2 and TRBJ2-5; the D is unclear. Germline V gene lookup returns CDR1 SNHLY and CDR2 FYNNEI. Trimming removed 3 bases at V and 5 bases at J, with 10 bases between. This CDR3 region has 13 residues. CDR3 in DNA: TGTGCCAGCAGTGAGGCGGAGTTTGAGACCCAGTACTTC. Amino acids: CASSEAEFETQYF.

The chain uses TRBV4-2 and TRBJ2-7, with TRBD2 as a possible D gene (6 bases). V was pared by 4 bases and J by 3 bases, with 16 bases between. This CDR3 comprises 15 residues. Germline loops: CDR1 LGHNA, CDR2 YNFKEQ. The CDR3 bases are TGTGCCAGCAGCCGCGATGGGGACTCCTACTACGAGCAGTACTTC. This encodes CASSRDGDSYYEQYF.

The chain joins TRBV5-6 to TRBJ1-1, with D tentatively TRBD1 (6 bases). CDR3 length equals 16 residues. V was cut by 4 bases and J by 0 bases, with 16 bases left in between. Germline CDR1 is SGHDT and CDR2 is YYEEEE. The CDR3 reads CASSREGDGMNTEAFF. The CDR3 bases are TGTGCCAGCAGCCGAGAGGGGGATGGGATGAACACTGAAGCTTTCTTT.

The chain uses TRBV25-1 and TRBJ2-7, with 10 bases fitting TRBD1. The V segment lost 7 bases and the J segment 7 bases; nucleotides outside the gene matches: 10. The CDR3 length is 14 residues. The germline gives CDR1 MGHDK, CDR2 SYGVNS. CDR3 amino acids: CASTSGTGVREQYF. The DNA for the CDR3 is TGTGCCAGCACCTCCGGGACAGGGGTCAGGGAGCAGTACTTC.

This clone is a singleton in its sample. The chain is built from TRBV30 and TRBJ2-7; 13 bases match TRBD2. J was trimmed by 2 bases and V by 0 bases; bases with no gene match: 7. The CDR3 runs to 17 residues. Germline CDR1 and CDR2: GTSNPN and SVGIG (reference sequence). CDR3 coding DNA: TGTGCCTGGAGTGTTCAGGGACTAGCGGGGTCGGCCTACGAGCAGTACTTC. Its protein product is CAWSVQGLAGSAYEQYF.